The 8 T cell receptor beta chains reported below all come from one sample, sequenced in a study of cytotoxic CD8 clonotypes in ibrutinib-treated CLL. Generated by immunoSEQ multiplex PCR, the TCRdb table keeps only in-frame clones and is missing some. The data contain 20,000 to 30,000 clones, approximately 72% of them singletons. The sample consisted of PBMCs, taken before ibrutinib treatment. The receptor source for this set is a human donor with chronic lymphocytic leukemia.

This chain joins TRBV6-4 and TRBJ2-1; 12 bases fit TRBD2. The trim removed 6 bases at V and 5 bases at J, leaving 5 bases unmatched. The CDR3 is 15 amino acids. Germline values: CDR1 MRHNA, CDR2 SNTAGT. The CDR3: CASSILAGGNNEQFF. Here the CDR3 DNA reads TGTGCCAGCAGCATACTAGCGGGAGGTAACAATGAGCAGTTCTTC.

The chain recombines TRBV11-2 with TRBJ2-2, with TRBD2 matching 7 bases. Germline V gene sequence: CDR1 SGHAT, CDR2 FQNNGV. This CDR3 contains 16 residues. The ends lost 5 bases at V and 0 bases at J; junction bases unmatched: 6. For the CDR3, the DNA is TGTGCCAGCAGCCTGCAGGCGGGAGCGAACACCGGGGAGCTGTTTTTT. It specifies CASSLQAGANTGELFF.

This clone appeared once. V is TRBV4-3 and J is TRBJ2-3, with D hard to call. CDR1 is LGHNA, CDR2 YSLEER, per germline. This CDR3 is built from 12 residues. The ends were cut back, 1 base at V and 5 bases at J, with 4 bases in the middle. The CDR3 loop is CASSQARDTQYF. In DNA, the CDR3 is TGCGCCAGCAGCCAAGCAAGAGATACGCAGTATTTT.

The chain couples TRBV18 to TRBJ2-3, with 8 nucleotides matching TRBD2. Germline V gives CDR1 KGHSH, CDR2 LQKENI. This CDR3 comprises 15 residues. The V and J ends lost 5 bases and 2 bases, in that order; junction bases with no gene match: 6. The CDR3 region is CASSSVAGFTDTQYF. CDR3 coding DNA: TGTGCCAGCTCATCAGTAGCGGGATTCACAGATACGCAGTATTTT.

V is TRBV27 and J is TRBJ2-7; TRBD1 aligns across 9 bases. CDR1 and CDR2 (germline): MNHEY, SMNVEV (reference sequence). The CDR3 spans 15 residues. The J segment lost 4 bases and the V segment lost 2 bases, leaving 6 bases of the junction unmatched. CDR3 nucleotide sequence: TGTGCCAGCAGTTTAGGGGGGGACAGGGCGTACGAGCAGTACTTC. Amino acid sequence: CASSLGGDRAYEQYF.

V usage is TRBV21-1 and J usage is TRBJ2-7; no DNA check was done on the table's D call, TRBD1. TRBV21-1 is tagged as a pseudogene. CDR3 length: 11 residues. This chain's CDR3 is CAKSTAYEQYF. The CDR3 DNA reads as TGTGCCAAATCGACAGCGTACGAGCAGTACTTC.

The chain combines TRBV9 with TRBJ2-3; 7 bases line up with TRBD2. V lost 0 bases and J lost 6; bases outside the gene matches: 7. Germline assignment: CDR1 SGDLS and CDR2 YYNGEE. This CDR3 is built from 15 residues. CDR3 amino acids: CASSVGAGGGDTQYF. The CDR3 DNA sequence: TGTGCCAGCAGCGTAGGAGCTGGGGGAGGGGATACGCAGTATTTT. Together with reference TRBV9 and TRBJ2-3, the CDR3 gives the full variable domain: DSGVTQTPKHLITATGQRVTLRCSPRSGDLSVYWYQQSLDQGLQFLIQYYNGEERAKGNILERFSAQQFPDLHSELNLSSLELGDSALYFCASSVGAGGGDTQYFGPGTRLTVL.

The chain links TRBV11-1 to TRBJ2-7, with TRBD1 matching 8 bases. The CDR3 contains 16 residues. Trimming removed 5 bases from V and 0 bases from J; junction bases left unmatched: 9. The germline V gene encodes CDR1 SGHAT and CDR2 FQDESV (reference sequence). CDR3 sequence reads: CASSPRTGSFSYEQYF. For the CDR3, the DNA is TGTGCCAGCAGCCCACGGACAGGGAGTTTCTCCTACGAGCAGTACTTC. Together with reference TRBV11-1 and TRBJ2-7, the CDR3 gives the full variable domain: EAEVAQSPRYKITEKSQAVAFWCDPISGHATLYWYRQILGQGPELLVQFQDESVVDDSQLPKDRFSAERLKGVDSTLKIQPAELGDSAMYLCASSPRTGSFSYEQYFGPGTRLTVT.